This TCR beta chain was recovered during a study of T cell changes during pregnancy in multiple sclerosis. This clone was seen once. This CDR3 has 15 residues. Deletions cut 0 bases from V and 0 bases from J, with 8 bases between. Germline loops: CDR1 LGHNA, CDR2 YSLEER. The protocol was immunoSEQ multiplex PCR, while the TCRdb copy is restricted to in-frame clones and leaves out a portion. The sample lists under 50,000 clones; around 93% were seen once. The TCR sequence derives from a female donor with multiple sclerosis, enrolled in a pregnancy study. This chain links TRBV4-3 with TRBJ1-2; D ambiguous. Here the sequenced sample was CD8+ T cells from peripheral blood mononuclear cells, taken in the second trimester of pregnancy. CDR3 in amino acids: CASSQDYSTNYGYTF. The CDR3 DNA sequence: TGCGCCAGCAGCCAAGATTACAGTACTAACTATGGCTACACCTTC.